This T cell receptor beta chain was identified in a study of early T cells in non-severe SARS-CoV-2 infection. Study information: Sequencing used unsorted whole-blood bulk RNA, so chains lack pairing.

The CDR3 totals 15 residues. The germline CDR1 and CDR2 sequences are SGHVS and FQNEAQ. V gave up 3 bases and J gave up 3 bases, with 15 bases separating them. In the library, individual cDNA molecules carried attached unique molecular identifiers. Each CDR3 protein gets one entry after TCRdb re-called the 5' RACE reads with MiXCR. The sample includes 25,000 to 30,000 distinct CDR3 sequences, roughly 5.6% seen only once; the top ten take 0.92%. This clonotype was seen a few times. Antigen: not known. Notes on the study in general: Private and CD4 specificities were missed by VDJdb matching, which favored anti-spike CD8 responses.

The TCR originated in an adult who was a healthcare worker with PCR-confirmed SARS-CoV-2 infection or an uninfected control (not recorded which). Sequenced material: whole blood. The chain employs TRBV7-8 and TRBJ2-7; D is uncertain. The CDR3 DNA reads TGTGCCAGCAGCTTCCGTCGTGGCCAGAACTACGAGCAGTACTTC. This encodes CASSFRRGQNYEQYF.